The T cell receptor (beta chain) described here comes from a study of T-cell memory formation after mild COVID-19. About the research overall: Largely donor-specific sequence clusters came from two donors. The study, taken as a whole, reports: Nothing confirmed that second-wave clones peaking on day 37 were specific for SARS-CoV-2. Clones that contracted clustered mainly in CM and EM if CD4+ and in EMRA if CD8+.

The TCR alpha and TCR beta cDNA libraries, bearing sample barcodes and UMIs, were generated by 5'RACE using constant-segment primers. TCRdb re-called the 5' RACE reads through MiXCR, storing one row per CDR3 protein. The sample contains about 200,000 distinct CDR3 sequences, around 15% of which appear only once. Trimming at V came to 4 bases and at J to 2 bases, leaving 9 bases not matched to a gene. CDR1 and CDR2 (germline): ENHRY, SYGVKD. The CDR3 has 17 amino acids. As concerns this clonotype: The target antigen is unknown.

Sequencing used PBMCs or a T cell subset sorted from them (not recorded which). The chain combines TRBV10-3 with TRBJ2-1, with 9 bases aligning to TRBD2. The TCR originated in an adult woman who had mild COVID-19 (a few samples of this study predate the infection). Cell type and time point are not known. The CDR3 DNA reads as TGTGCCATCAGTGGATCGGGACTAGCCGTAACCTACAATGAGCAGTTCTTC. Its translation: CAISGSGLAVTYNEQFF.